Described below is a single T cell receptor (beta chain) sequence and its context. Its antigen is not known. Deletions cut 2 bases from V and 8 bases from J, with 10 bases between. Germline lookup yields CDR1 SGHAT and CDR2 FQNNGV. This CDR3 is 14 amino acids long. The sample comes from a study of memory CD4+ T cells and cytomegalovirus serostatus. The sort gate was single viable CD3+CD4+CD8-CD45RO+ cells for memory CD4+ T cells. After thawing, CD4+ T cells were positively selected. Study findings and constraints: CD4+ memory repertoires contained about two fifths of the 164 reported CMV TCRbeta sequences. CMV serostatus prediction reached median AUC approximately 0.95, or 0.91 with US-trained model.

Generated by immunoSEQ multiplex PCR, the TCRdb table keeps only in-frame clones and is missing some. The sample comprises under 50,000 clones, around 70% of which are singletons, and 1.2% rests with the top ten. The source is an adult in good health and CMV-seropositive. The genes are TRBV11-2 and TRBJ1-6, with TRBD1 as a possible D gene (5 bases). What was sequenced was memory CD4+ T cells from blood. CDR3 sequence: CASSLSGYHSPLHF. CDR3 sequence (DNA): TGTGCCAGCAGCTTATCAGGGTATCATTCACCCCTCCACTTT.